The 5 T cell receptor beta chains below were found in one sample sequenced in a study of cytomegalovirus exposure and HLA in healthy donors. Amplification used 60 Vbeta primers and 13 Jbeta primers. TCRdb's copy holds only in-frame clones and misses some; the assay was immunoSEQ multiplex PCR. Altogether 80,000 to 100,000 clones are present, about 81% being singletons, with the ten largest covering about 1.5%. The sample comprised PBMCs. These receptor sequences come from a man aged 35-49 years in good health and CMV-seronegative.

The chain has TRBV18 and TRBJ2-2; D uncertain. Per the germline V gene, CDR1 is KGHSH and CDR2 is LQKENI. The CDR3 sequence is 17 residues long. Between the trimmed V and J ends, which lost 2 bases and 1 base, there was a span of 14 bases. The DNA for the CDR3 is TGTGCCAGCTCACCAAGGTTTTCGGGTAGGAACACCGGGGAGCTGTTTTTT. Protein sequence: CASSPRFSGRNTGELFF.

The chain carries TRBV2 and TRBJ1-2, with 11 bases that match TRBD1. Germline CDR1 SNHLY, CDR2 FYNNEI. The CDR3 runs 15 residues. The ends lost 6 bases at V and 5 bases at J; junction bases unmatched: 8. This chain's CDR3 is CASSPGTGGNYGYTF. The CDR3 coding sequence is TGTGCCAGCAGCCCGGGGACAGGGGGGAATTATGGCTACACCTTC.

The chain combines TRBV4-1 with TRBJ1-5; D gene unclear. The length of the CDR3 is 13 residues. The V and J ends lost 0 bases and 4 bases respectively, with 4 bases between them. The V gene's germline CDR1 is MGHRA and CDR2 YSYEKL. CDR3 region: CASSQDSNQPQHF. The CDR3 coding sequence is TGCGCCAGCAGCCAAGATTCTAATCAGCCCCAGCATTTT.

The chain combines TRBV11-3 with TRBJ2-5, with D possibly TRBD2 on 6 matching bases. CDR1 SGHNT and CDR2 YENEEA come from the germline V gene. V lost 4 bases and J lost 4, with 10 bases in between. CDR3 length: 13 residues. The CDR3 protein is CASSYGGSETQYF. The DNA of the CDR3 is TGTGCCAGCAGCTACGGGGGATCAGAGACCCAGTACTTC.

This clone was counted a single time. V and J are TRBV28 and TRBJ1-4; 7 nucleotides line up with TRBD1. In germline, CDR1 is MDHEN, CDR2 SYDVKM. J was trimmed by 5 bases and V by 6 bases; bases with no gene match: 9. This CDR3 is 15 amino acids long. The chain's CDR3 is CASRPPGQPNEKLFF. The CDR3 region has the DNA TGTGCCAGCAGGCCCCCGGGACAGCCGAATGAAAAACTGTTTTTT.